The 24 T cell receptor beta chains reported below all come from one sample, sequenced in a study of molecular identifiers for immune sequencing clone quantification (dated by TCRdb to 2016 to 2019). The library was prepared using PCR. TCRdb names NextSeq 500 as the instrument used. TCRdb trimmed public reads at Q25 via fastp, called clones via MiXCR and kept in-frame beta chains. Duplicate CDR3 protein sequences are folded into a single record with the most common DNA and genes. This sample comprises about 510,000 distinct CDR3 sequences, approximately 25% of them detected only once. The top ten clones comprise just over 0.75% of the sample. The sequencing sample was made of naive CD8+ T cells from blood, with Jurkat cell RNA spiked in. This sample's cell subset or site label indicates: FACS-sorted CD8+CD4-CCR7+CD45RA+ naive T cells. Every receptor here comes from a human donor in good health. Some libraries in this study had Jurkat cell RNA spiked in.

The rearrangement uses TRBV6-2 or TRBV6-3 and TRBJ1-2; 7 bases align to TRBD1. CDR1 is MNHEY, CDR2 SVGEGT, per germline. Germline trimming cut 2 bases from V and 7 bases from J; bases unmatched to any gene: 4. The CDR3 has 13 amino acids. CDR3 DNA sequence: TGTGCCAGCAGTTACGGGACAGACTGTGGCTACACCTTC. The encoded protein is CASSYGTDCGYTF.

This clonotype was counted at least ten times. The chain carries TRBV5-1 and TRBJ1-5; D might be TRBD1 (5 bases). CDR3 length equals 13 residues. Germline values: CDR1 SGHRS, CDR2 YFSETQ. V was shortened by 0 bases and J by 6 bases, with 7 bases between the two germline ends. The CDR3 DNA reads TGCGCCAGCAGCTTGGGGGGGACTCAGCCCCAGCATTTT. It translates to CASSLGGTQPQHF.

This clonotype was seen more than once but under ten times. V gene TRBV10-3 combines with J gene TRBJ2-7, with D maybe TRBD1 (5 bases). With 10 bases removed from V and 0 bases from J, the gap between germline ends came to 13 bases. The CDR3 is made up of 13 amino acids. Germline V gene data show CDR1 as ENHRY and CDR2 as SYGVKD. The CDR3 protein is CATASDISYEQYF. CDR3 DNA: TGTGCCACAGCCTCGGACATCTCCTACGAGCAGTACTTC.

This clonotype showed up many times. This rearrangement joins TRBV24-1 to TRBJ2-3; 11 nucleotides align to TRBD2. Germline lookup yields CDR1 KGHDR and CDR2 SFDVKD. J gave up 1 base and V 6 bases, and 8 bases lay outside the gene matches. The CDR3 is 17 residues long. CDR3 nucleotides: TGTGCCACCAGTTCCACTAGCGGGAGAGGGGGCACAGATACGCAGTATTTT. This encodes CATSSTSGRGGTDTQYF.

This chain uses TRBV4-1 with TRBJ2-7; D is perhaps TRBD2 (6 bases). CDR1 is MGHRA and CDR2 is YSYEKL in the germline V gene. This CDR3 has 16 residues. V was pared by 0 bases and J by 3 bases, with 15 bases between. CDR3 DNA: TGCGCCAGCAGCCAAGATGCCGGGGGATACTACTACGAGCAGTACTTC. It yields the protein CASSQDAGGYYYEQYF.

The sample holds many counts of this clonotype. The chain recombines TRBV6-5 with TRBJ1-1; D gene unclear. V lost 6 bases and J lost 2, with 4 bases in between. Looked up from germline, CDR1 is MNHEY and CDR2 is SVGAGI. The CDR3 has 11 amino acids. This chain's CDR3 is CASRTNTEAFF. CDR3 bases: TGTGCCAGCAGGACAAACACTGAAGCTTTCTTT.

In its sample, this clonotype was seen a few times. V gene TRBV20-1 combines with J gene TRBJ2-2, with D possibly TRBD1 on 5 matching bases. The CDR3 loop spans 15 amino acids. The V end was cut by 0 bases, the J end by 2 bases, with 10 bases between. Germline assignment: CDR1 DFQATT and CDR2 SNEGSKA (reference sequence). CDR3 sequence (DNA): TGCAGTGCTAGAGATAAGACAGTAAACACCGGGGAGCTGTTTTTT. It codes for CSARDKTVNTGELFF.

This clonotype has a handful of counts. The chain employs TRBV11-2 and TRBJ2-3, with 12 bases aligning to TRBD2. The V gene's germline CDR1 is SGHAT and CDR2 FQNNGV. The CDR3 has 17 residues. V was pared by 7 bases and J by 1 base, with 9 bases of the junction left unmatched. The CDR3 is CASTLGLAGLGTDTQYF. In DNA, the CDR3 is TGTGCCAGCACCCTGGGACTAGCGGGCCTAGGCACAGATACGCAGTATTTT.

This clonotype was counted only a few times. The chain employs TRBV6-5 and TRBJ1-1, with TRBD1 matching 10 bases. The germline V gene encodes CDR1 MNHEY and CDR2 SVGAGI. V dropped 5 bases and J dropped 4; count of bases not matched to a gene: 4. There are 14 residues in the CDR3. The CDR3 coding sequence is TGTGCCAGCAGTCTTTGGACAGGGGGCACTGAAGCTTTCTTT. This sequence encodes CASSLWTGGTEAFF.

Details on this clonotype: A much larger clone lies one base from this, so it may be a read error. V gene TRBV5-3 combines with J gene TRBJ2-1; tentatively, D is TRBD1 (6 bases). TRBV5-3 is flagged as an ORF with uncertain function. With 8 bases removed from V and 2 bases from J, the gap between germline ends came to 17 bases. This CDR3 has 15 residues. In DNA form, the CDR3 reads TGTGCCAGCAGCATGGGCAGGGGCCCCTACAATGAGCAGTTCTTC. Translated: CASSMGRGPYNEQFF.

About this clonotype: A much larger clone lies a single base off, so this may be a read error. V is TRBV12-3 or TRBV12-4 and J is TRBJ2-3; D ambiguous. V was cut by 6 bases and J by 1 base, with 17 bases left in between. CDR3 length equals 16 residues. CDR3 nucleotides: TGTGCCAGCAGCCCGTTAGGATGGGCTCGCACAGATACGCAGTATTTT. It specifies CASSPLGWARTDTQYF.

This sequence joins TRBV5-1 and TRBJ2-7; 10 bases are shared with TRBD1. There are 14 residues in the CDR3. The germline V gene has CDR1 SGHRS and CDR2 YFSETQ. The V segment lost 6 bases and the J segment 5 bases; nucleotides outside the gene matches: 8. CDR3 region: CASTSGTGADEQYF. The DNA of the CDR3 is TGCGCCAGCACCTCCGGGACAGGGGCCGACGAGCAGTACTTC.

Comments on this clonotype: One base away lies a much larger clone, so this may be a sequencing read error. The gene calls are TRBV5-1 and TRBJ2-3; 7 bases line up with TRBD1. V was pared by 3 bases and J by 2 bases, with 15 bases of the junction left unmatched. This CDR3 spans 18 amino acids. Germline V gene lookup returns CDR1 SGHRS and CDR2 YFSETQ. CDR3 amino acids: CASSYYPGTDQNTDTQYF. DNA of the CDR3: TGCGCCAGCAGCTACTACCCCGGGACAGACCAAAACACAGATACGCAGTATTTT.

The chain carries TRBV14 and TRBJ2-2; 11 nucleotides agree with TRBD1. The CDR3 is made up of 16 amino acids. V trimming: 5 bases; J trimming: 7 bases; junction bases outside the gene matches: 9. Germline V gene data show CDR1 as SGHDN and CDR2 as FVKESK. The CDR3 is CASSDYPGTGGGELFF. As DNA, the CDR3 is TGTGCCAGCAGCGACTACCCCGGGACAGGGGGCGGGGAGCTGTTTTTT.

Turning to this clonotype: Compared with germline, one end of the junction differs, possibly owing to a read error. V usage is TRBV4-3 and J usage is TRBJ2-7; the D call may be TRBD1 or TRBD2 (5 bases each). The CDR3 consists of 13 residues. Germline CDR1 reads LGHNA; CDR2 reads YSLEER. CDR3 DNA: TGCGGCAGCAGCCAAGTTGAGGGGTACGAGCAGTACTTC. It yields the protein CGSSQVEGYEQYF.

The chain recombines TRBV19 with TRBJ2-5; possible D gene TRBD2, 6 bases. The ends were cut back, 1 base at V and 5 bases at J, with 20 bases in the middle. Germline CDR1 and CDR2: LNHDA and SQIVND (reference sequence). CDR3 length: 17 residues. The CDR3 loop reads CASSIVAGYNQGETQYF. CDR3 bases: TGTGCCAGTAGTATAGTCGCGGGATACAACCAAGGGGAGACCCAGTACTTC.

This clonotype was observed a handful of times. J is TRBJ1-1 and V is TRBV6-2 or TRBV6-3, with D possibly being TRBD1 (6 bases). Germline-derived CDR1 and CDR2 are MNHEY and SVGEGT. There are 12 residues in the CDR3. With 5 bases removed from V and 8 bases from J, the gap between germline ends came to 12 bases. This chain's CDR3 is CASSPGALEAFF. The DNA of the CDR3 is TGTGCCAGCAGTCCGGGGGCTTTGGAAGCTTTCTTT.

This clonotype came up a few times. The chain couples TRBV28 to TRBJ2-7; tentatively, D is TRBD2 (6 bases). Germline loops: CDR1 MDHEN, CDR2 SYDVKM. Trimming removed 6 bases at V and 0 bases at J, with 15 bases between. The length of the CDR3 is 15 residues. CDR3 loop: CASRPTGTLSYEQYF. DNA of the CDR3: TGTGCCAGCAGGCCTACCGGGACTCTCTCCTACGAGCAGTACTTC.

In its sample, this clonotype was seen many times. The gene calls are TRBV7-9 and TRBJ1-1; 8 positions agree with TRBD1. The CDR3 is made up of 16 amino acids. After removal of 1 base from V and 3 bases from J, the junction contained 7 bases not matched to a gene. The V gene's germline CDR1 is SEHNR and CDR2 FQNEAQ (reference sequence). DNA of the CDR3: TGTGCCAGCAGCTTAGGAGACAGGGGAATTGACACTGAAGCTTTCTTT. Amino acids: CASSLGDRGIDTEAFF.

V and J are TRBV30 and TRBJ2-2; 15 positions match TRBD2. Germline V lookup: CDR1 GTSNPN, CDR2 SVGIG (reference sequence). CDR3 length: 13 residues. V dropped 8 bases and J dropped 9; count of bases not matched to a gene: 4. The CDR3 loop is CARGLAGGRELFF. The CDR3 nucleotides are TGTGCCCGGGGACTAGCGGGAGGTCGGGAGCTGTTTTTT.

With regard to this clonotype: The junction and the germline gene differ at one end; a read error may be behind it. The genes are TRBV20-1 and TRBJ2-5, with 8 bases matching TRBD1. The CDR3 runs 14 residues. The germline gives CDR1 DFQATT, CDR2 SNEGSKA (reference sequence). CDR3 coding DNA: TGCGGTGCTAGTCGGTGGGACAGGCAAGAGACCCAGTACTTC. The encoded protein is CGASRWDRQETQYF.

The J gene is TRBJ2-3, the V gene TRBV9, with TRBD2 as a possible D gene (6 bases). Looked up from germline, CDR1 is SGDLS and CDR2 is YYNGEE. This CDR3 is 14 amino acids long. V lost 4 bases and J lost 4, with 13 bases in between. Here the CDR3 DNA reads TGTGCCAGCAGCCAAGGTTTAGCGGCAGATACGCAGTATTTT. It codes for CASSQGLAADTQYF. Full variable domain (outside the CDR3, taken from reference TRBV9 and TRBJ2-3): DSGVTQTPKHLITATGQRVTLRCSPRSGDLSVYWYQQSLDQGLQFLIQYYNGEERAKGNILERFSAQQFPDLHSELNLSSLELGDSALYFCASSQGLAADTQYFGPGTRLTVL.

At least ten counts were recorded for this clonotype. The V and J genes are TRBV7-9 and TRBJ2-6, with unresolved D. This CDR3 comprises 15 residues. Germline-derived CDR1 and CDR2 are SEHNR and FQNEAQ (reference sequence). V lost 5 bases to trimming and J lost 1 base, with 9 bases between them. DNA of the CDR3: TGTGCCAGCAGCCCGCAGAAATCTGGGGCCAACGTCCTGACTTTC. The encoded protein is CASSPQKSGANVLTF. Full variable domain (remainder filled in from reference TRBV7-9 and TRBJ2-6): DTGVSQNPRHKITKRGQNVTFRCDPISEHNRLYWYRQTLGQGPEFLTYFQNEAQLEKSRLLSDRFSAERPKGSFSTLEIQRTEQGDSAMYLCASSPQKSGANVLTFGAGSRLTVL.

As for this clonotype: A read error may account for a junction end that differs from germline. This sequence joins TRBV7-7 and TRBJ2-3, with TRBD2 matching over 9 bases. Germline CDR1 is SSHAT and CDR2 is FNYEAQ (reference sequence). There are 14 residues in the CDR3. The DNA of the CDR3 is TGTGCTAGCAGCTTAGCGGGAGCACCGGATACGCAGTATTTT. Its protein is CASSLAGAPDTQYF. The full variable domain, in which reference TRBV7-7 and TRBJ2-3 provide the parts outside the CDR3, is GAGVSQSPRYKVTKRGQDVTLRCDPISSHATLYWYQQALGQGPEFLTYFNYEAQPDKSGLPSDRFSAERPEGSISTLTIQRTEQRDSAMYRCASSLAGAPDTQYFGPGTRLTVL.